This entry concerns a single T cell receptor beta chain. These data come from a study of blood T cells in healthy people across ages. The CDR3 covers 13 residues. V lost 1 base to trimming and J lost 1 base, with 4 bases between them. Germline V CDR1 and CDR2: SGHDN, FVKESK. Isolating PBMCs gave at least 6.5 million of these cells per sample. A minimum of 5.5 micrograms of total RNA was extracted per sample. It was with a sample-barcoded 5' primer and a J-beta primer mix that a second PCR of roughly 6 to 12 cycles was run. A 12-random-nucleotide template-switch adaptor tagged each cDNA molecule. TCRdb used MiXCR to reprocess the 5' RACE reads, holding one entry per CDR3 protein. The repertoire holds 1,500,000 or so distinct CDR3 sequences, approximately 43% seen once, with 4% in the top ten.

The sequenced sample was blood. This sequence originates from a woman in her late teens or twenties in good health. The genes are TRBV14 and TRBJ1-2; no firm D call. This CDR3 is CASSQGNNYGYTF. CDR3 bases: TGTGCCAGCAGCCAAGGGAATAACTATGGCTACACCTTC.